The next 4 T cell receptor beta chains were all read from a single sample in a study of blood T cells in healthy people across ages. With a J-beta primer mix and a sample-barcoded 5' primer, a second PCR ran about 7 to 12 cycles. TCRdb itself ran the 5' RACE reads through MiXCR, one entry per CDR3 protein. In the table there are around 1,700,000 distinct CDR3 sequences, 28% of which are singletons. Sequenced material: blood. The receptor set was obtained from a woman aged 25 to 39 in good health.

Ten or more counts support this clonotype. The V gene is TRBV20-1, the J gene TRBJ2-7; 11 bases match TRBD1. CDR1 and CDR2 (germline): DFQATT, SNEGSKA (reference sequence). Trimming cost V 0 bases and J 6 bases; bases outside gene matches: 7. The CDR3 is 15 residues long. Here the CDR3 DNA reads TGCAGTGCTAGAGATGGGAGGACAGGGGGCGCCGAGCAGTACTTC. This translates into CSARDGRTGGAEQYF.

This rearrangement joins TRBV20-1 to TRBJ1-1, with D uncertain. The V end lost 3 bases, the J end lost 4 bases, and 12 bases lay between the germline ends. CDR1 and CDR2 (germline): DFQATT, SNEGSKA (reference sequence). CDR3 size: 13 residues. As DNA, the CDR3 is TGCAGTGCTAGGGGAGAATGGGGCACTGAAGCTTTCTTT. Its protein product is CSARGEWGTEAFF.

This clonotype was observed a few times. The rearrangement uses TRBV29-1 and TRBJ2-1; D is tentatively TRBD1 or TRBD2 (6 bases each). Germline V gene data show CDR1 as SQVTM and CDR2 as ANQGSEA. This CDR3 comprises 14 residues. V was shortened by 4 bases and J by 6 bases, with 16 bases between the two germline ends. This CDR3 reads CSVGEVKGGNEQFF. The CDR3 DNA reads as TGCAGCGTTGGGGAGGTGAAGGGGGGCAATGAGCAGTTCTTC.

As regards this clonotype: A junction end diverges from the germline sequence, so it may reflect a read error. The chain uses TRBV5-4 and TRBJ2-4, with D possibly being TRBD1 (6 bases). The CDR3 extends over 12 amino acids. Germline values: CDR1 SGHNT, CDR2 YYREEE (reference sequence). The CDR3 protein is CVSSLDRNIQYF. The DNA of the CDR3 is TGTGTCAGCAGCTTGGACAGAAACATTCAGTACTTC.